This T cell receptor beta chain was sequenced during a study of OX40 agonist ivuxolimab in advanced cancers. Regarding the research as a whole: Ivuxolimab, which targeted the costimulatory receptor OX40 (CD134), was an agonistic, fully human IgG2 monoclonal antibody. Intravenous ivuxolimab was administered to patients every 2 weeks at six dose levels: 0.01, 0.1, 0.3, 1.5, 3 and 10 mg/kg. Among the approximately 54 dose-escalation patients, around 20 had hepatocellular carcinoma, 15 or so melanoma, 9 renal cell carcinoma and 9 head and neck cancer. In the dose-escalation cohort, 70% to 85% of patients were male, and the mean age was roughly 60 years with a range of roughly 20 to 79. Prior anti-PD-1, anti-PD-L1 or anti-CTLA-4 therapy was permitted, and checkpoint inhibitors had been received by roughly 42% of dose-escalation patients. Three dose-escalation patients achieved partial responses, one with hepatocellular carcinoma and two with cutaneous melanoma. The purpose of peripheral TCRbeta sequencing was to test whether ivuxolimab changed TCR sequence diversity and led to clonal T-cell expansion. The paper covers the monotherapy dose-escalation part of the phase I ivuxolimab trial, which included N ≈ 52 patients.

The germline V gene (reference sequence) supplies CDR1 GTSNPN and CDR2 SVGIG. At the junction V is shortened by 3 bases and J by 0 bases, with 14 bases in between. The CDR3, cysteine through phenylalanine, is 15 amino acids long. The DNA shown is the 45-base CDR3, in frame from base 1. Patients with autoimmune disease history or receiving systemic immunosuppression were excluded from the trial. Peripheral blood for TCR sequencing was drawn from every dose cohort at baseline, at cycle 4 day 1 and at cycle 7 day 1. The samples were taken from a phase I, first-in-human, multicenter, open-label dose-escalation trial of ivuxolimab. Adults with locally advanced or metastatic head and neck squamous cell, hepatocellular, melanoma or renal cell carcinoma were enrolled in the trial. CD4+ and CD8+ T cells were sorted separately from peripheral blood before TCR sequencing. This clone has only a few counts. Its binding antigen is unknown. Base-call qualities are not available, and no considerably larger clone is one nucleotide away.

Genomic DNA was isolated from the sorted cells so that the TCRbeta CDR3 region could be sequenced. TCRbeta CDR3 regions were sequenced using the immunoSEQ Assay. This immuneACCESS table, as held by TCRdb, lists in-frame sequences with V and J called but not all clones. Of the missing ones, under half trace to an unresolved V gene in checked studies; the others have no known cause. The sample table shows 65,000 to 80,000 clones, and roughly four fifths are seen once. Around 0.5% of the sample is held by the ten biggest clonotypes. The research as a whole found: The antigen specificity of the peripheral T cells that underwent clonal expansion was not determined. After ivuxolimab, more expanded clones were found on average in CD8+ T cells than in CD4+ T cells. Low levels of normalized T-cell clonal expansion were also seen in some nonresponding patients. In partial responders in the 0.1-3.0 mg/kg groups, normalized peripheral clonal expansion was found to be among the lowest, especially among CD8+ T cells. At doses from 0.1 to 3.0 mg/kg, clonal expansion was seen in both CD4+ and CD8+ blood T cells between baseline and week 6.

The chain is made from TRBV30 and TRBJ1-1; no confident D gene assignment can be made. Sequenced material: CD4+ or CD8+ T cells sorted from blood, taken in a trial of the OX40 agonist ivuxolimab. The TCR was taken from an adult with an advanced solid tumor such as melanoma, head and neck, liver or kidney cancer. The sequenced DNA is TGTGCCTGGAGACGCGGGAACACTGTGAACACTGAAGCTTTCTTT. The translation is CAWRRGNTVNTEAFF.